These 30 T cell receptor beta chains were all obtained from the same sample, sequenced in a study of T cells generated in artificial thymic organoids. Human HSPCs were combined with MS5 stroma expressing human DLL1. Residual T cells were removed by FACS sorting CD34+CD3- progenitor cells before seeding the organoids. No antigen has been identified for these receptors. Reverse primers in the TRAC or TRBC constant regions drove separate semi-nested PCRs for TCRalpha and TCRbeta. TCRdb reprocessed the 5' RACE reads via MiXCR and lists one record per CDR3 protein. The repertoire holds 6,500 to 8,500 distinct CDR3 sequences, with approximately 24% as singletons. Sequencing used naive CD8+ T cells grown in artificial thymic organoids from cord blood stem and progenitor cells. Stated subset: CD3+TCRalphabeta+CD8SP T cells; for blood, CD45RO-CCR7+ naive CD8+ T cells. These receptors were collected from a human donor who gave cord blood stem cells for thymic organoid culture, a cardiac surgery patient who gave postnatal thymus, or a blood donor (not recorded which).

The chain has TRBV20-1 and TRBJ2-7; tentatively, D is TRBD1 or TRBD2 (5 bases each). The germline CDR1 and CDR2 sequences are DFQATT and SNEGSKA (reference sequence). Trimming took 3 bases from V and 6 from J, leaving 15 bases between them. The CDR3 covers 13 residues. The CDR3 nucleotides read TGCAGTGCTAGGTCCAGGGAAGGAGGCGAGCAGTACTTC. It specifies CSARSREGGEQYF.

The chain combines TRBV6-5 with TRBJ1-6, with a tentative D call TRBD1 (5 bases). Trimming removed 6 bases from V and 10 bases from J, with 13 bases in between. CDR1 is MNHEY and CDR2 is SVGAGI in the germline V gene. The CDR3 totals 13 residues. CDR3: CASRQTEASPLHF. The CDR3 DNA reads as TGTGCCAGCAGACAGACAGAGGCCTCACCCCTCCACTTT.

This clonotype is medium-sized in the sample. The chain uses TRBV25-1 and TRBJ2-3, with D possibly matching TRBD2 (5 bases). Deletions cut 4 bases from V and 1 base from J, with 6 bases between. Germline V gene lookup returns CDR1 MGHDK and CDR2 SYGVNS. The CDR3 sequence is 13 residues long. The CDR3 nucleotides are TGTGCCAGCAGTGCGGGGTGCACAGATACGCAGTATTTT. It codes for CASSAGCTDTQYF.

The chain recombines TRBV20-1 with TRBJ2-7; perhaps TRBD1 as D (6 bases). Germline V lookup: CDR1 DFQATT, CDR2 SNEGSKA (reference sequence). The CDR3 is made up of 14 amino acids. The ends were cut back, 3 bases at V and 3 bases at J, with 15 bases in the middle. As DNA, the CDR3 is TGCAGTGCTAGGAGGGGGTCGACCTTCTACGAGCAGTACTTC. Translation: CSARRGSTFYEQYF.

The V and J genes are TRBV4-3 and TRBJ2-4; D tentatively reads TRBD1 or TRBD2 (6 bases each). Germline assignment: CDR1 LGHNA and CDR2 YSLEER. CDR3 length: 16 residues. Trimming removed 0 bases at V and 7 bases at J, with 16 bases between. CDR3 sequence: CASSQDETGARNIQYF. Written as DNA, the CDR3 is TGCGCCAGCAGCCAAGATGAGACGGGGGCGCGGAACATTCAGTACTTC.

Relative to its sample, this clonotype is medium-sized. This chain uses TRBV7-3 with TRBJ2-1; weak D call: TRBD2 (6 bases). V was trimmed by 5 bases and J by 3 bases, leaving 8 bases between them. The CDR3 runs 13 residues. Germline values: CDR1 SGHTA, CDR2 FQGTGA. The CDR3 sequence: CASSAGCYNEQFF. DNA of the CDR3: TGTGCCAGCAGCGCGGGGTGCTACAATGAGCAGTTCTTC.

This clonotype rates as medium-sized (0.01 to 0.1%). The CDR3 DNA is TGTGCCAGCAGTTTGCCTCCATTCTCTGGGGCCAACGTCCTGACTTTC. Translating gives CASSLPPFSGANVLTF. This rearrangement joins TRBV12-3 or TRBV12-4 to TRBJ2-6; D ambiguous. This CDR3 is 16 amino acids long. Trimming left V 3 bases short and J 0 bases short, with 9 bases between.

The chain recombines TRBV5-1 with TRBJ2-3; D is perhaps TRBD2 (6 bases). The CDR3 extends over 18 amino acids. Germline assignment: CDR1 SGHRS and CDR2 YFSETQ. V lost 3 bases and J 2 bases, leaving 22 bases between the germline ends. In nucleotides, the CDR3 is TGCGCCAGCAGCTCCGGTAGGCGGGACCCTCTGCCCACAGATACGCAGTATTTT. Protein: CASSSGRRDPLPTDTQYF.

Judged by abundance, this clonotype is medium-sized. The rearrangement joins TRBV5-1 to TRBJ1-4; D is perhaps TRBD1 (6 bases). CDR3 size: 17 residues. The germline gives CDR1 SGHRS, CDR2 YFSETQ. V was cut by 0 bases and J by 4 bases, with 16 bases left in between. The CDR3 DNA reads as TGCGCCAGCAGCTTGGCTACGGGGGCCGGGAATAATGAAAAACTGTTTTTT. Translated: CASSLATGAGNNEKLFF.

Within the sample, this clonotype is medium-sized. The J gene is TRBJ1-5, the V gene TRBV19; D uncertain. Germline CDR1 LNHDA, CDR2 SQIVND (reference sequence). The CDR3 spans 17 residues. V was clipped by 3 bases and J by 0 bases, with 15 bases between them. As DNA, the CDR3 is TGTGCCAGTAGTATTTCCGGACGGTTTTATAGCAATCAGCCCCAGCATTTT. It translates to CASSISGRFYSNQPQHF.

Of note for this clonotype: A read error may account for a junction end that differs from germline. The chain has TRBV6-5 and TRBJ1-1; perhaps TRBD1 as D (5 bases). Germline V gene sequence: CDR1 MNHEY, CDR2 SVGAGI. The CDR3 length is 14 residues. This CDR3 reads CTSSYSGRAAEAFF. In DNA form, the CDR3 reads TGTACCAGCAGTTACTCGGGCAGGGCTGCTGAAGCTTTCTTT.

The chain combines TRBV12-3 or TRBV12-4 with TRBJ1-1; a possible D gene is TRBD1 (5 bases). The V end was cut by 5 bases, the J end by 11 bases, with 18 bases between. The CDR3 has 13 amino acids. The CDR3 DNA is TGTGCCAGCAGTCCGGCGGTCGGGACGGAGGCTTTCTTT. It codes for CASSPAVGTEAFF.

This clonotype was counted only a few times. CDR3 sequence: CASSPGQVLGRRSYEQYF. DNA of the CDR3: TGCGCCAGCAGCCCTGGACAGGTCTTAGGGAGACGCTCCTACGAGCAGTACTTC. J is TRBJ2-7 and V is TRBV5-1, with 7 bases identical to TRBD1. Germline CDR1 SGHRS, CDR2 YFSETQ. The V gene end was trimmed by 4 bases and the J gene end by 0 bases; junction bases not matched to a gene: 16. The CDR3 totals 18 residues. Variable domain in full (rest from reference TRBV5-1 and TRBJ2-7): KAGVTQTPRYLIKTRGQQVTLSCSPISGHRSVSWYQQTPGQGLQFLFEYFSETQRNKGNFPGRFSGRQFSNSRSEMNVSTLELGDSALYLCASSPGQVLGRRSYEQYFGPGTRLTVT.

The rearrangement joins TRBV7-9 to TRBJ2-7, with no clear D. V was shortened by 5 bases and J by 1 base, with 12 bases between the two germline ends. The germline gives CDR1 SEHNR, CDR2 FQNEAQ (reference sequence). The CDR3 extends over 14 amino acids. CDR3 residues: CASSRTPTSYEQYF. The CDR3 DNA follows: TGTGCCAGCAGCCGGACGCCTACATCCTACGAGCAGTACTTC.

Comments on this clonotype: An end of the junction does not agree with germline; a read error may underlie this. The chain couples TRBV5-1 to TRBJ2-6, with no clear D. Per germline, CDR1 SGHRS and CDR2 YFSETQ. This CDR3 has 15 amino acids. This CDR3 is CTSQGYISGANVLTF. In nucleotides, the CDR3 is TGCACCAGCCAAGGGTACATCTCTGGGGCCAACGTCCTGACTTTC.

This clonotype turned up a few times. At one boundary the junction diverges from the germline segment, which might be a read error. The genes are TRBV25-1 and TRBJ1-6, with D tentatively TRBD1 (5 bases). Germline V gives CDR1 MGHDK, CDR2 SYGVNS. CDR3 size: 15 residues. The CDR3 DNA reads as TGTGCCAGCAGTGGGGGGGGGGACGGCTCTTCACCCCTCCGCTTT. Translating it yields CASSGGGDGSSPLRF.

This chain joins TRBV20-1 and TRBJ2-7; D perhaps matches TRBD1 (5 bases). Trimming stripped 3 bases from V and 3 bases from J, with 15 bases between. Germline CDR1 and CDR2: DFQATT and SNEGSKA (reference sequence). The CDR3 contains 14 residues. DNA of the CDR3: TGCAGTGCTAGTAAACAGGCATTTTTCTACGAGCAGTACTTC. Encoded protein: CSASKQAFFYEQYF.

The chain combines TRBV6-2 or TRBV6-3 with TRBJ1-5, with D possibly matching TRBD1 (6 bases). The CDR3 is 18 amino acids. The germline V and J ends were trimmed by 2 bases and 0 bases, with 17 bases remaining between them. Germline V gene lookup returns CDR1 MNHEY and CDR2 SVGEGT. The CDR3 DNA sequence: TGTGCCAGCAGTTACCCAAAGGACAGCGTGTATAGCAATCAGCCCCAGCATTTT. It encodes CASSYPKDSVYSNQPQHF.

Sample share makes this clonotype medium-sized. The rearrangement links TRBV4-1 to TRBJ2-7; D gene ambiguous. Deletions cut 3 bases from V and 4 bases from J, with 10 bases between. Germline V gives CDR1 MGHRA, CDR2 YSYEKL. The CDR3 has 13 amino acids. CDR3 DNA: TGCGCCAGCAGCCAGAAAAGGGAATACGAGCAGTACTTC. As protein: CASSQKREYEQYF.

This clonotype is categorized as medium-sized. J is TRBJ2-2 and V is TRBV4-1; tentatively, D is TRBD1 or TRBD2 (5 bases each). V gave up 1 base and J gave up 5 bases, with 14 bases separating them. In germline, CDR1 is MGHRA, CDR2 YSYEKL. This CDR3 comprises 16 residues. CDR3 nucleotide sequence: TGCGCCAGCAGCCAAGCCTCGGGGACCTATACCGGGGAGCTGTTTTTT. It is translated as CASSQASGTYTGELFF.

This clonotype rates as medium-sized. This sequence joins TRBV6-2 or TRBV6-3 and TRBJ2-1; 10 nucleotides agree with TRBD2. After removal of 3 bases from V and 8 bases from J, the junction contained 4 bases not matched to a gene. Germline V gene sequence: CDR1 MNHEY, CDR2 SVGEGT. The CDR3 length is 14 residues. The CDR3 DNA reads TGTGCCAGCAGTTATCTAGCGGGGGTTTATGAGCAGTTCTTC. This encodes CASSYLAGVYEQFF.

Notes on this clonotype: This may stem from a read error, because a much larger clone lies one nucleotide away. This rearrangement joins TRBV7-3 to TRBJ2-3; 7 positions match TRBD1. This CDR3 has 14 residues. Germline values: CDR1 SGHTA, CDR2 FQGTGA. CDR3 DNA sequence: TGTGTCAGCAGCTTGACAGGGTGCACAGATACGCAGTATTTT. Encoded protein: CVSSLTGCTDTQYF.

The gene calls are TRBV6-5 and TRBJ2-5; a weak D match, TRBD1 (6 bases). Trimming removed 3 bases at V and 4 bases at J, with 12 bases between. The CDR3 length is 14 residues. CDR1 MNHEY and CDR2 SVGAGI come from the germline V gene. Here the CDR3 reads CASSYPGHPETQYF. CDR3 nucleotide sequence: TGTGCCAGCAGTTATCCGGGACATCCAGAGACCCAGTACTTC.

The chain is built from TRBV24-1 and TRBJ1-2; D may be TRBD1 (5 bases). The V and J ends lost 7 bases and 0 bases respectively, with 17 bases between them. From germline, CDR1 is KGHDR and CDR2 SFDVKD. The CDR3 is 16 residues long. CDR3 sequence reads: CATSPGQGTANYGYTF. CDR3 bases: TGTGCCACCAGCCCGGGGCAGGGAACGGCTAACTATGGCTACACCTTC.

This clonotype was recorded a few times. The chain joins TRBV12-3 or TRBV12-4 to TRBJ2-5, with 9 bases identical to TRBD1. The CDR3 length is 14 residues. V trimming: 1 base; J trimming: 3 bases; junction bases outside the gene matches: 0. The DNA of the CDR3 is TGTGCCAGCAGTTTAGGGACAGGGGAAGAGACCCAGTACTTC. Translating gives CASSLGTGEETQYF.

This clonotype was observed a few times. The CDR3 is CASQPMGSWDGQETQYF. The CDR3 nucleotides read TGTGCCAGCCAACCGATGGGCTCCTGGGACGGGCAAGAGACCCAGTACTTC. The chain links TRBV6-2 or TRBV6-3 to TRBJ2-5; D tentatively reads TRBD1 or TRBD2 (5 bases each). Deletions cut 8 bases from V and 2 bases from J, with 24 bases between. The CDR3 extends over 17 amino acids. Germline V CDR1 and CDR2: MNHEY, SVGEGT.

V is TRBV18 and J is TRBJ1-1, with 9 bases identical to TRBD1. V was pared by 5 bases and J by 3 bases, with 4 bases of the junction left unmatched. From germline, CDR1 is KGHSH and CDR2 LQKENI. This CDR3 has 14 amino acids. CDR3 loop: CASSSQGADTEAFF. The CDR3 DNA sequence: TGTGCCAGCTCATCACAGGGGGCGGACACTGAAGCTTTCTTT.

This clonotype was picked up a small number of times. The CDR3 protein is CASSSRVGTQYF. The DNA of the CDR3 is TGTGCCAGCAGCTCCCGGGTGGGGACCCAGTACTTC. The genes are TRBV7-4 and TRBJ2-5; D gene ambiguous. Trimming pared 4 bases from V and 7 bases from J, leaving 10 bases between. Per the germline V gene, CDR1 is SGHVT and CDR2 is SQSDAQ. CDR3 length: 12 residues.

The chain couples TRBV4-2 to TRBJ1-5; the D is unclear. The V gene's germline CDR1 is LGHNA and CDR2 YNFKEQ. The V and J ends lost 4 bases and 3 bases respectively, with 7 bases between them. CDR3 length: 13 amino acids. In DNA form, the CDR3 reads TGTGCCAGCAGCCTAGGTCACAATCAGCCCCAGCATTTT. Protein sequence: CASSLGHNQPQHF.

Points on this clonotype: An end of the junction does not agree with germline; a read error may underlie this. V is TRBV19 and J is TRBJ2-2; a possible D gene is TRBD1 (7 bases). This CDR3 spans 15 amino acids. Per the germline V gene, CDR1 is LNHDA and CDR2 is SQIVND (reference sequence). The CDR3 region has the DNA TGTGCCAGTAGAAGGCTCAGGGGGGTCACCGGGAAGCTGTTTTTT. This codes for CASRRLRGVTGKLFF. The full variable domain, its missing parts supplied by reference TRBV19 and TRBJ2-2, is DGGITQSPKYLFRKEGQNVTLSCEQNLNHDAMYWYRQDPGQGLRLIYYSQIVNDFQKGDIAEGYSVSREKKESFPLTVTSAQKNPTAFYLCASRRLRGVTGKLFFGEGSRLTVL.